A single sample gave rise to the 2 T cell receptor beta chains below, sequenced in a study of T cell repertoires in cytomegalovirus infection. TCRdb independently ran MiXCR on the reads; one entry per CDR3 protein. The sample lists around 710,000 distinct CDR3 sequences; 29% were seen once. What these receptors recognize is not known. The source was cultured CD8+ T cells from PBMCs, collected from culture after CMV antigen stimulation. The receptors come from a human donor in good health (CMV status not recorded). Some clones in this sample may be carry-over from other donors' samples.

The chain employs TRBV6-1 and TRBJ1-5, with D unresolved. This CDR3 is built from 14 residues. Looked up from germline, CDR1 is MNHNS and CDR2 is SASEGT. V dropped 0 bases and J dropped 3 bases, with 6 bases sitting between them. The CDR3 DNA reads TGTGCCAGCAGTGAAGCTAGAAACAATCAGCCCCAGCATTTT. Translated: CASSEARNNQPQHF.

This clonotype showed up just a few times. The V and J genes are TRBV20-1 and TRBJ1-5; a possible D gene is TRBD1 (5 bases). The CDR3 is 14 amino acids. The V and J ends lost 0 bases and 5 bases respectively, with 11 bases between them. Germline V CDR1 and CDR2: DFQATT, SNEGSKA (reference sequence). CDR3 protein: CSARDREGYQPQHF. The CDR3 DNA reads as TGCAGTGCTAGAGATCGGGAGGGGTATCAGCCCCAGCATTTT.